One sample yielded the 21 T cell receptor beta chains listed below, sequenced in a study of shared clonotypes between healthy human individuals. Some clones are missing from TCRdb's copy, which holds only in-frame ones; the method was immunoSEQ multiplex PCR. The data show roughly 1,500,000 clones, approximately 98% seen once. Sequencing input: naive CD4+ T cells sorted from blood. Subset defined: CD45RA+ positively selected. All receptors come from a man aged 25-45 years in good health.

The chain employs TRBV27 and TRBJ2-5, with 8 bases matching TRBD1. The V segment lost 5 bases and the J segment 4 bases; nucleotides outside the gene matches: 6. Per the germline V gene, CDR1 is MNHEY and CDR2 is SMNVEV (reference sequence). The CDR3 contains 14 residues. The CDR3 DNA sequence: TGTGCCAGCAGTCCTTTGGACAGGGCAGAGACCCAGTACTTC. It yields the protein CASSPLDRAETQYF.

The CDR3 loop is CASSYGQASTEAFF. For the CDR3, the DNA is TGTGCCAGCAGTTACGGACAGGCTTCCACTGAAGCTTTCTTT. The rearrangement joins TRBV6-5 to TRBJ1-1; 7 nucleotides align to TRBD1. V gave up 2 bases and J gave up 4 bases; unmatched junction bases: 4. The CDR3 totals 14 residues. The V gene's germline CDR1 is MNHEY and CDR2 SVGAGI.

The V gene is TRBV10-2, the J gene TRBJ2-2; D might be TRBD1 (6 bases). The CDR3 covers 14 residues. V was pared by 6 bases and J by 2 bases, with 10 bases between. The germline V gene encodes CDR1 WSHSY and CDR2 SAAADI. The CDR3: CASRTGTNTGELFF. In nucleotides, the CDR3 is TGCGCCAGCAGGACCGGGACAAACACCGGGGAGCTGTTTTTT.

The V and J genes are TRBV11-2 and TRBJ2-2; TRBD2 might be the D (6 bases). CDR3 size: 15 residues. Germline CDR1 SGHAT, CDR2 FQNNGV. V was pared by 6 bases and J by 0 bases, with 11 bases between. The CDR3 protein is CASRLGGANTGELFF. The CDR3 coding sequence is TGTGCCAGCAGACTAGGAGGGGCGAACACCGGGGAGCTGTTTTTT.

This clone was seen a few times. V is TRBV10-1 and J is TRBJ2-1; D gene ambiguous. Trimming took off 4 bases at V and 2 bases at J, with 18 bases between the two ends. The germline CDR1 and CDR2 sequences are WNHNN and SYGVQD (reference sequence). CDR3 length: 17 residues. CDR3 nucleotide sequence: TGCGCCAGCAGTGGGAAAGACGGGTCTTGGGCCTACAATGAGCAGTTCTTC. This encodes CASSGKDGSWAYNEQFF.

The chain couples TRBV20-1 to TRBJ1-2; D not certain. Trimming left V 8 bases short and J 4 bases short, with 2 bases between. In germline, CDR1 is DFQATT, CDR2 SNEGSKA (reference sequence). There are 8 residues in the CDR3. The chain's CDR3 is CSSYGYTF. In DNA, the CDR3 is TGCAGTTCCTATGGCTACACCTTC.

The rearrangement links TRBV2 to TRBJ2-2; D unresolved. Germline V gives CDR1 SNHLY, CDR2 FYNNEI. The CDR3 spans 13 residues. V lost 6 bases and J 4 bases, leaving 9 bases between the germline ends. CDR3 in amino acids: CASRAQPTGELFF. CDR3 nucleotide sequence: TGTGCCAGCAGAGCCCAGCCCACCGGGGAGCTGTTTTTT.

CDR3 sequence: CASSPQGTGELFF. The CDR3 DNA sequence: TGTGCCAGCAGCCCCCAGGGCACCGGGGAGCTGTTTTTT. The chain carries TRBV11-3 and TRBJ2-2, with D possibly TRBD1 on 5 matching bases. Trimming removed 5 bases from V and 4 bases from J, with 8 bases in between. Looked up from germline, CDR1 is SGHNT and CDR2 is YENEEA. CDR3 size: 13 residues.

This clone was recorded only once. The chain is built from TRBV7-9 and TRBJ1-4, with 9 bases that match TRBD1. Germline trimming cut 5 bases from V and 7 bases from J; bases unmatched to any gene: 8. This CDR3 spans 15 amino acids. Germline V gene data show CDR1 as SEHNR and CDR2 as FQNEAQ (reference sequence). CDR3 nucleotide sequence: TGTGCCAGCAGCCACACGGGACAGGGTCTTGAAAAACTGTTTTTT. It translates to CASSHTGQGLEKLFF. Full variable domain (remainder filled in from reference TRBV7-9 and TRBJ1-4): DTGVSQNPRHKITKRGQNVTFRCDPISEHNRLYWYRQTLGQGPEFLTYFQNEAQLEKSRLLSDRFSAERPKGSFSTLEIQRTEQGDSAMYLCASSHTGQGLEKLFFGSGTQLSVL.

V is TRBV5-4 and J is TRBJ2-1; D may correspond to TRBD1 or TRBD2 (5 bases each). With 4 bases removed from V and 2 bases from J, the gap between germline ends came to 13 bases. From germline, CDR1 is SGHNT and CDR2 YYREEE (reference sequence). This CDR3 has 15 amino acids. The CDR3, as DNA: TGTGCCAGCAGCAGGGACGTCCCCACCTACAATGAGCAGTTCTTC. Translated: CASSRDVPTYNEQFF.

J is TRBJ1-1 and V is TRBV2; D is undetermined. The CDR3 length is 13 residues. Trimming shortened V by 5 bases and J by 6 bases, and 13 bases separated the two germline ends. CDR1 is SNHLY, CDR2 FYNNEI, per germline. CDR3 loop: CASSRTQTAEAFF. The CDR3 region has the DNA TGTGCCAGCAGTCGGACTCAGACGGCTGAAGCTTTCTTT. The complete variable domain, with remaining parts taken from reference TRBV2 and TRBJ1-1, reads EPEVTQTPSHQVTQMGQEVILRCVPISNHLYFYWYRQILGQKVEFLVSFYNNEISEKSEIFDDQFSVERPDGSNFTLKIRSTKLEDSAMYFCASSRTQTAEAFFGQGTRLTVV.

The V call is TRBV7-9, the J call TRBJ1-3, with D perhaps matching TRBD1 (5 bases). Trimming pared 8 bases from V and 2 bases from J, leaving 13 bases between. Germline loops: CDR1 SEHNR, CDR2 FQNEAQ (reference sequence). This CDR3 is 14 amino acids long. This chain's CDR3 is CASYTAGPGNTIYF. The CDR3 DNA is TGTGCCAGCTACACGGCAGGGCCTGGAAACACCATATATTTT. Drawing the rest from reference TRBV7-9 and TRBJ1-3, the complete variable domain is DTGVSQNPRHKITKRGQNVTFRCDPISEHNRLYWYRQTLGQGPEFLTYFQNEAQLEKSRLLSDRFSAERPKGSFSTLEIQRTEQGDSAMYLCASYTAGPGNTIYFGEGSWLTVV.

The V and J genes are TRBV6-5 and TRBJ2-7; D is unclear. CDR3 length: 15 residues. Germline V gene sequence: CDR1 MNHEY, CDR2 SVGAGI. The V end was cut by 0 bases, the J end by 6 bases, with 15 bases between. The CDR3 region is CASSYSPRARGEQYF. CDR3 in DNA: TGTGCCAGCAGTTACTCCCCCCGAGCCCGAGGCGAGCAGTACTTC.

Points on this clone: Other nucleotide sequences in the sample specify the same CDR3. The CDR3 nucleotides are TGTGCCAGCAGCTTAGAGCTAGCGGGAGCGCATGAGCAGTTCTTC. Translation: CASSLELAGAHEQFF. This rearrangement joins TRBV7-2 to TRBJ2-1; 10 positions match TRBD2. CDR3 length: 15 residues. CDR1 SGHTA and CDR2 FQGNSA come from the germline V gene. The V and J ends lost 1 base and 8 bases, in that order; junction bases with no gene match: 5.

The CDR3 spells CASRRSLGEQFF. The CDR3 coding sequence is TGTGCCAGCAGACGATCTTTGGGCGAGCAGTTCTTC. The chain links TRBV28 to TRBJ2-1; D call uncertain. The CDR3 runs to 12 residues. Between the trimmed V and J ends, which lost 6 bases and 10 bases, there was a span of 13 bases. Germline CDR1 MDHEN, CDR2 SYDVKM. The full variable domain, its missing parts supplied by reference TRBV28 and TRBJ2-1, is DVKVTQSSRYLVKRTGEKVFLECVQDMDHENMFWYRQDPGLGLRLIYFSYDVKMKEKGDIPEGYSVSREKKERFSLILESASTNQTSMYLCASRRSLGEQFFGPGTRLTVL.

The V and J genes are TRBV15 and TRBJ2-7; the D is unclear. The CDR3 consists of 15 residues. Trimming removed 5 bases at V and 0 bases at J, with 14 bases between. Germline CDR1 is LNHNV and CDR2 is YYDKDF (reference sequence). The CDR3 DNA reads as TGTGCCACCAGCCGAAGCCGATCACTCTCCTACGAGCAGTACTTC. It specifies CATSRSRSLSYEQYF.

The chain recombines TRBV29-1 with TRBJ1-2, with D possibly TRBD1 on 5 matching bases. The CDR3 has 12 residues. V was shortened by 4 bases and J by 3 bases, with 9 bases between the two germline ends. Germline CDR1 and CDR2: SQVTM and ANQGSEA. CDR3 protein: CSVAGVDYGYTF. The CDR3 nucleotides are TGCAGCGTTGCGGGGGTGGACTATGGCTACACCTTC.

This chain connects TRBV14 to TRBJ2-7; D is possibly TRBD2 (7 bases). The germline V and J ends were trimmed by 1 base and 5 bases, with 15 bases remaining between them. The CDR3 sequence is 15 residues long. Germline V gene data show CDR1 as SGHDN and CDR2 as FVKESK. CDR3 bases: TGTGCCAGCAGCCAAGGGACATCGGGGGGCGACGAGCAGTACTTC. It specifies CASSQGTSGGDEQYF.

The J gene is TRBJ2-7, the V gene TRBV7-3; the D gene could be TRBD1 or TRBD2 (5 bases each). The germline V gene encodes CDR1 SGHTA and CDR2 FQGTGA. V gave up 4 bases and J gave up 7 bases, with 23 bases separating them. This CDR3 comprises 16 residues. The CDR3, as DNA: TGTGCCAGCAGCTCCTTGGACAACCCACAGCGGAAAGAGCAGTACTTC. This sequence encodes CASSSLDNPQRKEQYF.

This clone showed up just once. The chain combines TRBV5-1 with TRBJ2-1; D may be TRBD2 (7 bases). Germline CDR1 is SGHRS and CDR2 is YFSETQ. V lost 4 bases to trimming and J lost 4 bases, with 18 bases between them. The CDR3 consists of 16 residues. This chain's CDR3 is CASSPKGGTSYNEQFF. The CDR3 bases are TGCGCCAGCAGCCCTAAGGGGGGGACTTCATACAATGAGCAGTTCTTC.

J is TRBJ2-3 and V is TRBV27; 7 bases agree with TRBD2. The CDR3 length is 14 residues. Germline V gives CDR1 MNHEY, CDR2 SMNVEV (reference sequence). V lost 7 bases to trimming and J lost 2 bases; unmatched junction nucleotides: 6. The CDR3 loop is CASTLARNTDTQYF. The CDR3 DNA reads TGTGCCAGCACACTAGCGCGAAACACAGATACGCAGTATTTT.